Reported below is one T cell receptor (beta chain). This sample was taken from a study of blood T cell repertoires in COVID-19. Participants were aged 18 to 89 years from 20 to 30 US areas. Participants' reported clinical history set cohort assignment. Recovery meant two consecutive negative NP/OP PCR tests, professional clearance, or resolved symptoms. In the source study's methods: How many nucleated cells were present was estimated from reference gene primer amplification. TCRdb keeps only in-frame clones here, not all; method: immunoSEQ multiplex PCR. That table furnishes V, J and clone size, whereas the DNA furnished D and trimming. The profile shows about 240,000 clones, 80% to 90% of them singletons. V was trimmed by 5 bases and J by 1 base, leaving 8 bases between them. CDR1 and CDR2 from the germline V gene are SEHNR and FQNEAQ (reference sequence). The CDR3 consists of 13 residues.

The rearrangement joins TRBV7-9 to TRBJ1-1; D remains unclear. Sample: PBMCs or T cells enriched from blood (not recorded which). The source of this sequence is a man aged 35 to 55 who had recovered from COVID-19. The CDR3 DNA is TGTGCCAGCAGCGCTTCAGGGAACACTGAAGCTTTCTTT. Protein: CASSASGNTEAFF.